This T cell receptor (beta chain) was found in a study of blood T cells in healthy people across ages. Study conclusions and caveats: Per million T cells, TCR beta diversity dropped roughly linearly as age increased.

A note on this clonotype: Its antigen remains unknown.

Primed by a sample-barcoded 5' primer and a J-beta primer mix, a second PCR proceeded for 7 to 11 cycles. Every single cDNA molecule received a tag from a template-switch adaptor with 12 random nucleotides. TCRdb reprocessed the 5' RACE reads with MiXCR, giving one entry per CDR3 protein. The data hold hundreds of thousands of distinct CDR3 sequences, with 22% observed a single time. Trimming stripped 6 bases from V and 4 bases from J, with 11 bases between. Germline CDR1 and CDR2: ENHRY and SYGVKD. The CDR3 has 13 residues. The receptor was derived from a man aged 65 to 79 in good health. The sample consisted of blood. The rearrangement uses TRBV10-3 and TRBJ2-3; D may be TRBD1 (6 bases). CDR3 in amino acids: CAISQGSPDTQYF. CDR3 DNA sequence: TGTGCCATCAGCCAGGGGTCTCCAGATACGCAGTATTTT.